Below, 15 T cell receptor beta chains from the same sample are listed, as sequenced in a study of blood T cell repertoires in COVID-19 (dated by TCRdb to 2020 to 2021). Libraries were prepared through the immunoSEQ multiplex PCR assay. The immuneACCESS repertoire file appears here via TCRdb, limited to in-frame rearrangements. These files lack a portion of the clones; in checked studies, under half of the deficit traces to unresolved V genes, and the cause of the others is not known. The sample includes 170,000 or so clones, with roughly 85% observed a single time. The ten largest clones capture 26% of the sample. Sequenced sample: peripheral blood. These TCRs come from a woman between 65 and 79 years old with acute or convalescent COVID-19.

V is TRBV5-1 and J is TRBJ1-5; D is uncertain. The CDR3 contains 14 residues. V lost 1 base and J 7 bases, leaving 12 bases between the germline ends. Germline V gives CDR1 SGHRS, CDR2 YFSETQ. This CDR3 is CASSLQPGYQPQHF. The CDR3 coding sequence is TGCGCCAGCAGCTTGCAGCCAGGATACCAGCCCCAGCATTTT. The whole variable domain, filled in from reference TRBV5-1 and TRBJ1-5, reads KAGVTQTPRYLIKTRGQQVTLSCSPISGHRSVSWYQQTPGQGLQFLFEYFSETQRNKGNFPGRFSGRQFSNSRSEMNVSTLELGDSALYLCASSLQPGYQPQHFGDGTRLSIL.

V usage is TRBV11-3 and J usage is TRBJ2-1, with a possible D match to TRBD2 (7 bases). V was cut by 1 base and J by 10 bases, with 17 bases left in between. The CDR3 loop spans 15 amino acids. Germline loops: CDR1 SGHNT, CDR2 YENEEA. As DNA, the CDR3 is TGTGCCAGCAGCTTAGGGGGTAGCAGCGGGACAGAGCAGTTCTTC. Amino acid sequence: CASSLGGSSGTEQFF. Using reference TRBV11-3 and TRBJ2-1 for the parts outside the CDR3, the full variable domain is EAGVVQSPRYKIIEKKQPVAFWCNPISGHNTLYWYLQNLGQGPELLIRYENEEAVDDSQLPKDRFSAERLKGVDSTLKIQPAELGDSAVYLCASSLGGSSGTEQFFGPGTRLTVL.

This clone was seen a few times. The rearrangement joins TRBV2 to TRBJ2-7; TRBD1 is a possible D gene (6 bases). The V and J ends lost 6 bases and 6 bases respectively, with 18 bases between them. This CDR3 has 14 residues. Germline values: CDR1 SNHLY, CDR2 FYNNEI. DNA of the CDR3: TGTGCCAGCAGAGGCAGGGGCTTGGTTTCCGAGCAGTACTTC. Translation: CASRGRGLVSEQYF.

The chain combines TRBV7-8 with TRBJ2-7; D not resolved. The CDR3 is 14 amino acids. Between the trimmed V and J ends, which lost 7 bases and 2 bases, there was a span of 15 bases. CDR1 is SGHVS and CDR2 is FQNEAQ in the germline V gene. The CDR3 loop reads CASIPRLETYEQYF. CDR3 nucleotide sequence: TGTGCCAGCATCCCCAGACTCGAAACCTACGAGCAGTACTTC.

This clone was seen more than once but under ten times. This chain links TRBV2 with TRBJ1-4, with D perhaps TRBD1 (5 bases). Trimming stripped 5 bases from V and 7 bases from J, with 14 bases between. In germline, CDR1 is SNHLY, CDR2 FYNNEI. The CDR3 consists of 14 residues. CDR3 nucleotide sequence: TGTGCCAGCAGTTATTCACGGGGGTCTGAAAAACTGTTTTTT. Encoded protein: CASSYSRGSEKLFF.

This clone was seen a few times. This chain connects TRBV25-1 to TRBJ1-6, with unresolved D. This CDR3 spans 14 amino acids. V lost 9 bases and J 6 bases, leaving 15 bases between the germline ends. Per germline, CDR1 MGHDK and CDR2 SYGVNS. CDR3 coding DNA: TGTGCCAGTAGACGGGAGCTGGGTAATTCACCCCTCCACTTT. Translated, it gives CASRRELGNSPLHF.

This chain connects TRBV5-6 to TRBJ2-1, with 7 bases aligning to TRBD2. The germline V gene has CDR1 SGHDT and CDR2 YYEEEE. J gave up 5 bases and V 2 bases, and 10 bases lay outside the gene matches. The CDR3 is 16 amino acids. CDR3 protein: CASSFYAGVLHNEQFF. CDR3 coding DNA: TGTGCCAGCAGCTTCTATGCGGGAGTACTTCACAATGAGCAGTTCTTC.

This chain uses TRBV28 with TRBJ2-7; D is ambiguous. This CDR3 is built from 13 residues. The germline V gene encodes CDR1 MDHEN and CDR2 SYDVKM. Trimming removed 5 bases at V and 0 bases at J, with 8 bases between. The CDR3 spells CASSPGFSYEQYF. The CDR3 DNA is TGTGCCAGCAGTCCGGGTTTCTCCTACGAGCAGTACTTC.

This rearrangement joins TRBV5-5 to TRBJ2-4, with 7 bases aligning to TRBD1. Per the germline V gene, CDR1 is SGHKS and CDR2 is YYEKEE (reference sequence). This CDR3 has 14 amino acids. V gave up 4 bases and J gave up 5 bases; unmatched junction bases: 6. In nucleotides, the CDR3 is TGTGCCAGCAGCGCCAGACAGGGCGAAAACATTCAGTACTTC. The encoded protein is CASSARQGENIQYF.

V and J are TRBV2 and TRBJ1-2; D ambiguous. Per the germline V gene, CDR1 is SNHLY and CDR2 is FYNNEI. The CDR3 runs to 15 residues. V was trimmed by 0 bases and J by 0 bases, leaving 8 bases between them. Written as DNA, the CDR3 is TGTGCCAGCAGTGAAGCGCACAGCTCTAACTATGGCTACACCTTC. Protein sequence: CASSEAHSSNYGYTF.

V gene TRBV7-9 combines with J gene TRBJ2-7, with D unclear. In germline, CDR1 is SEHNR, CDR2 FQNEAQ (reference sequence). The CDR3 runs to 12 residues. Deletions cut 2 bases from V and 4 bases from J, with 6 bases between. CDR3 region: CASSLSIYEQYF. In DNA form, the CDR3 reads TGTGCCAGCAGCTTATCTATTTACGAGCAGTACTTC.

J is TRBJ2-5 and V is TRBV24-1, with a possible D match to TRBD2 (6 bases). From germline, CDR1 is KGHDR and CDR2 SFDVKD. The CDR3 spans 14 residues. V was shortened by 3 bases and J by 2 bases, with 9 bases between the two germline ends. DNA for the CDR3: TGTGCCACCAGTGATAACGGGGGACAAGAGACCCAGTACTTC. Translating it yields CATSDNGGQETQYF.

The CDR3 loop is CASSDRGWGNSPLHF. The CDR3, as DNA: TGTGCCAGCAGTGATAGGGGTTGGGGCAATTCACCCCTCCACTTT. The chain carries TRBV6-1 and TRBJ1-6, with a tentative D call TRBD1 (5 bases). The germline V gene encodes CDR1 MNHNS and CDR2 SASEGT. The CDR3 has 15 residues. Trimming left V 3 bases short and J 7 bases short, with 13 bases between.

Only one count was recorded for this clone. The chain is built from TRBV3-1 (or the pseudogene TRBV3-2) and TRBJ2-2, with TRBD2 matching 10 bases. V lost 2 bases, J lost 6 bases, and 3 bases stayed unmatched. The germline V gene has CDR1 LGHDT and CDR2 YNNKEL (reference sequence). The CDR3 covers 15 residues. The CDR3 region is CASSQLAGAPGELFF. The DNA of the CDR3 is TGTGCCAGCAGCCAACTAGCGGGAGCCCCCGGGGAGCTGTTTTTT.

DNA for the CDR3: TGTGCCAGCAGTTACTTCTCTAGCGGGAGGGGCGAGCAGTACTTC. This encodes CASSYFSSGRGEQYF. This chain connects TRBV6-5 to TRBJ2-7; 12 nucleotides agree with TRBD2. The CDR3 length is 15 residues. Germline CDR1 reads MNHEY; CDR2 reads SVGAGI. With V trimmed by 1 base and J by 6 bases, 4 bases remained unmatched.